What follows describes a single T cell receptor beta chain. Original processing methods: Quantification of nucleated cells was approximated via reference gene primer amplification. The repertoire was sequenced with immunoSEQ multiplex PCR; TCRdb's copy has only in-frame clones and lacks some. Clone size and V and J calls were adopted from that table, with D and trimming inferred from the DNA. The top ten hold about 1.4% of the sample, which has around 75,000 clones, around nine tenths seen once. These data come from a study of blood T cell repertoires in COVID-19. Overall study: Specimens from acute and convalescent COVID-19 originated in the United States, Italy and Spain. From T cells, B-cell-depleted T cells, or PBMCs came the material, which was cDNA or gDNA.

V was clipped by 2 bases and J by 2 bases, with 12 bases between them. The CDR3 contains 15 residues. Germline CDR1 is SGHTA and CDR2 is FQGNSA. The rearrangement joins TRBV7-2 to TRBJ2-5, with D possibly TRBD2 on 7 matching bases. This clonotype originated in a human donor in a cohort sampled during active COVID-19. The sequenced sample consisted of peripheral blood. The DNA for the CDR3 is TGTGCCAGCAGCTTAAGGGGGAGGGAACAAGAGACCCAGTACTTC. Translated, it gives CASSLRGREQETQYF.